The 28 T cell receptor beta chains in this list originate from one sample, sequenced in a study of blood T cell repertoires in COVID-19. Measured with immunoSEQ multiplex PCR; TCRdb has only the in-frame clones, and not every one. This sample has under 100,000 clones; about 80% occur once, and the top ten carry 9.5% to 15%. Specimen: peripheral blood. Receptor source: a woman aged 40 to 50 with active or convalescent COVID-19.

CDR3 amino acids: CASRPRFSGGDPAPQETQYF. For the CDR3, the DNA is TGTGCCAGCAGACCTCGTTTTAGCGGGGGTGATCCTGCCCCCCAAGAGACCCAGTACTTC. The chain has TRBV7-6 and TRBJ2-5; 9 bases match TRBD2. The trim removed 6 bases at V and 1 base at J, leaving 21 bases unmatched. The CDR3 sequence is 20 residues long. Germline V gives CDR1 SGHVS, CDR2 FNYEAQ.

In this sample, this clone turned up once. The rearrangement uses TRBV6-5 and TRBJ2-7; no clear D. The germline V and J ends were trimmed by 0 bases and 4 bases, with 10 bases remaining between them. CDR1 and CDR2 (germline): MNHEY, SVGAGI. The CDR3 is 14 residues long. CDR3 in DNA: TGTGCCAGCAGTTACTCTCACTATCTTTACGAGCAGTACTTC. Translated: CASSYSHYLYEQYF.

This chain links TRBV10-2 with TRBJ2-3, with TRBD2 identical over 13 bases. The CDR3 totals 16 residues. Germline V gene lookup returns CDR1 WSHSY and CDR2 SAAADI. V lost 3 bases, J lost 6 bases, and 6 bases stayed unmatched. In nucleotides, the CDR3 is TGCGCCAGCAGTGACCCCGGGACTAGCGGGACTGATACGCAGTATTTT. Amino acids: CASSDPGTSGTDTQYF.

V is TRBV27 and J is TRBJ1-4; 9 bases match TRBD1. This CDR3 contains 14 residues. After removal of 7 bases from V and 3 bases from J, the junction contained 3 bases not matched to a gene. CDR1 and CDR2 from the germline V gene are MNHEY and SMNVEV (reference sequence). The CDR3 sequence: CASTDRGPNEKLFF. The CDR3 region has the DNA TGTGCCAGCACGGACAGGGGCCCTAATGAAAAACTGTTTTTT.

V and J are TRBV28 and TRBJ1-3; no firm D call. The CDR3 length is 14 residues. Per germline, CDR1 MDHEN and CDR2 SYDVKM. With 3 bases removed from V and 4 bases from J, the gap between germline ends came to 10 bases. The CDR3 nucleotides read TGTGCCAGCAGTTTTGGGAGAGTGGGAAACACCATATATTTT. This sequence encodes CASSFGRVGNTIYF.

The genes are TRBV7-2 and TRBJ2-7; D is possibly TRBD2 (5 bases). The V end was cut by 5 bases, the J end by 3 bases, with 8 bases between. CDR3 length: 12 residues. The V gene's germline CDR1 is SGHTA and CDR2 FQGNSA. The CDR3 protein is CASSPAGYEQYF. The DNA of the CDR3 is TGTGCCAGCAGCCCGGCGGGCTACGAGCAGTACTTC.

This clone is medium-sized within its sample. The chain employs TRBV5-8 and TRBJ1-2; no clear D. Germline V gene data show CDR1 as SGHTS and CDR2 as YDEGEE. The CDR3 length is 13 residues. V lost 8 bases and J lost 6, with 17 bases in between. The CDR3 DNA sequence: TGTGCCAGAGGAGGCAGGCGGGTAGATGGCTACACCTTC. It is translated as CARGGRRVDGYTF.

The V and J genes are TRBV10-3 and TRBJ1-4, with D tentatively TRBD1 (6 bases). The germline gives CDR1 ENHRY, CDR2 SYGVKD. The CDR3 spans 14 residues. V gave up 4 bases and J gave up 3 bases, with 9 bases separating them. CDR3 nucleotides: TGTGCCATCAGTGGGGGGGGCTCTAATGAAAAACTGTTTTTT. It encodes CAISGGGSNEKLFF.

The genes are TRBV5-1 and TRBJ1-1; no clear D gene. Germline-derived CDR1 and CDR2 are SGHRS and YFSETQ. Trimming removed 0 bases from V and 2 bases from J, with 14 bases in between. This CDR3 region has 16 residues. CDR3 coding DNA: TGCGCCAGCAGCTTGGCCTGGGCAGACATTAACACTGAAGCTTTCTTT. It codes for CASSLAWADINTEAFF. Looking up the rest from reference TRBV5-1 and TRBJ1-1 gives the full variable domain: KAGVTQTPRYLIKTRGQQVTLSCSPISGHRSVSWYQQTPGQGLQFLFEYFSETQRNKGNFPGRFSGRQFSNSRSEMNVSTLELGDSALYLCASSLAWADINTEAFFGQGTRLTVV.

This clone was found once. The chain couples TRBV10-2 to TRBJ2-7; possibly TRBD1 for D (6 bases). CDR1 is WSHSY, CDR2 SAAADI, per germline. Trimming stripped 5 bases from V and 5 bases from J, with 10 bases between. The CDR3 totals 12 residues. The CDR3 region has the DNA TGCGCCAGCAGTTTAGGGGACAACGAGCAGTACTTC. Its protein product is CASSLGDNEQYF.

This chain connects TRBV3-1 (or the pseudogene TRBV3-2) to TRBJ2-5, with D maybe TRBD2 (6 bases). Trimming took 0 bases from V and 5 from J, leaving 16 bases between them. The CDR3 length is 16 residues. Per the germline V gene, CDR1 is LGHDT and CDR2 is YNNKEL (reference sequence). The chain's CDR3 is CASSQDTAGRRETQYF. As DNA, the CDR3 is TGTGCCAGCAGCCAAGATACGGCGGGGAGGAGGGAGACCCAGTACTTC.

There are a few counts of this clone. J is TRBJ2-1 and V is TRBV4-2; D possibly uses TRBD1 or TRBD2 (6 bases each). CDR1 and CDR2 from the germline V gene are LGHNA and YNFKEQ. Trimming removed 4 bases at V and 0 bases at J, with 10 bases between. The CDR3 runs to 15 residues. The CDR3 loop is CASSPEGGSYNEQFF. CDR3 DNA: TGTGCCAGCAGCCCAGAGGGGGGCTCCTACAATGAGCAGTTCTTC.

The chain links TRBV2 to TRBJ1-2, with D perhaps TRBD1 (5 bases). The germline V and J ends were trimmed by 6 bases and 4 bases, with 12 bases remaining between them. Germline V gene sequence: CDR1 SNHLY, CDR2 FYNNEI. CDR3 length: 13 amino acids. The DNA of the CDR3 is TGTGCCAGCAGCTACACGGGGGGCTATGGCTACACCTTC. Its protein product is CASSYTGGYGYTF.

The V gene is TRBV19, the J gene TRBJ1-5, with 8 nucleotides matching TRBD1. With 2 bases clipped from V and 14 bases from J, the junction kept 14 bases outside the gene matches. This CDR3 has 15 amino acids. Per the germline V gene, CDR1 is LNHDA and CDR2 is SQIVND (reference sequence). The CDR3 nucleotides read TGTGCCAGTAGTATACCCCGCCAGGGGGCGAACCTGGAGCATTTT. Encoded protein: CASSIPRQGANLEHF.

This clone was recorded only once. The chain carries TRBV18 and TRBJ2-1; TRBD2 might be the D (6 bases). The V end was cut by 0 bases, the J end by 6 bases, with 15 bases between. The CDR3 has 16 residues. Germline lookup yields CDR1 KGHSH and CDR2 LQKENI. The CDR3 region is CASSPPTGLISNEQFF. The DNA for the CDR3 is TGTGCCAGCTCACCACCTACGGGACTTATAAGCAATGAGCAGTTCTTC.

The CDR3 here is CASSLYSGFNQPQHF. In nucleotides, the CDR3 is TGTGCCAGCAGCTTATATTCAGGATTCAATCAGCCCCAGCATTTT. The chain links TRBV11-2 to TRBJ1-5; D is unresolved. This CDR3 comprises 15 residues. V was trimmed by 2 bases and J by 3 bases, leaving 11 bases between them. Per germline, CDR1 SGHAT and CDR2 FQNNGV. Full variable domain (missing parts from reference TRBV11-2 and TRBJ1-5): EAGVAQSPRYKIIEKRQSVAFWCNPISGHATLYWYQQILGQGPKLLIQFQNNGVVDDSQLPKDRFSAERLKGVDSTLKIQPAKLEDSAVYLCASSLYSGFNQPQHFGDGTRLSIL.

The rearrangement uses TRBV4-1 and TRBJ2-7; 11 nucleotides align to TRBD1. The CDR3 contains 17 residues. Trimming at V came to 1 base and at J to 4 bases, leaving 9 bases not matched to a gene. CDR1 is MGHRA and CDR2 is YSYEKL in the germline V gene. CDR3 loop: CASSQVGGTGGRYEQYF. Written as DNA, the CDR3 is TGCGCCAGCAGCCAAGTTGGCGGGACAGGGGGTCGGTACGAGCAGTACTTC.

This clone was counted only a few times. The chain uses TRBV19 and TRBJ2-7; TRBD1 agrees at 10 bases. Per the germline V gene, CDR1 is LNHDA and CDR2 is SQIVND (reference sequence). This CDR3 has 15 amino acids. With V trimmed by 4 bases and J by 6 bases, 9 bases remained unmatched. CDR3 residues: CASSTRTGGTGEQYF. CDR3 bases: TGTGCCAGTAGTACTAGGACAGGGGGAACGGGCGAGCAGTACTTC.

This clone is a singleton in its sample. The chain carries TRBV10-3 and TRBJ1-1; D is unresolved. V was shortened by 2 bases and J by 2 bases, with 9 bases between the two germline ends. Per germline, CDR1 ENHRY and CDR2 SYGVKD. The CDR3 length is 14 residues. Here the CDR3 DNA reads TGTGCCATCAGTGAGGGGCAGACAAACACTGAAGCTTTCTTT. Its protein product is CAISEGQTNTEAFF.

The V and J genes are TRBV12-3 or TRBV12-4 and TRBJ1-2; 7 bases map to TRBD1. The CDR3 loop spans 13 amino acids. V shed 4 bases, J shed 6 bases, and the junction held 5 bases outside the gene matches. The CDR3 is CASSSGTANGYTF. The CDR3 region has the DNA TGTGCCAGCAGTTCCGGGACAGCTAATGGCTACACCTTC.

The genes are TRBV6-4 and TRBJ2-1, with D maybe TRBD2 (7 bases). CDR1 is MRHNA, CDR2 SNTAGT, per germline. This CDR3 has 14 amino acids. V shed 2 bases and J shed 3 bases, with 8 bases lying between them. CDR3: CASSDRGGYNEQFF. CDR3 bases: TGTGCCAGCAGTGACAGGGGGGGCTACAATGAGCAGTTCTTC.

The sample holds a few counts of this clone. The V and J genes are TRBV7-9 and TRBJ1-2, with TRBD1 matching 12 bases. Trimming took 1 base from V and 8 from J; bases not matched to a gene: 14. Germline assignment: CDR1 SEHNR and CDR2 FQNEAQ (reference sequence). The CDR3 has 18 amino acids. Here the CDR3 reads CASSLVVVDAGTGGGYTF. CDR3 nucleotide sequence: TGTGCCAGCAGCTTAGTGGTAGTGGATGCCGGGACAGGGGGCGGCTACACCTTC. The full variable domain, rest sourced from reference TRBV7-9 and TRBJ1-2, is DTGVSQNPRHKITKRGQNVTFRCDPISEHNRLYWYRQTLGQGPEFLTYFQNEAQLEKSRLLSDRFSAERPKGSFSTLEIQRTEQGDSAMYLCASSLVVVDAGTGGGYTFGSGTRLTVV.

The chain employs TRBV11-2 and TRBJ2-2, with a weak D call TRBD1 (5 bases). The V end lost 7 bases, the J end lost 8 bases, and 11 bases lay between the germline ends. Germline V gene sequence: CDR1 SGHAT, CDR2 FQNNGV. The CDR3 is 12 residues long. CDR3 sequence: CASIPSGGELFF. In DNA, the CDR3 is TGTGCCAGCATCCCCTCAGGGGGGGAGCTGTTTTTT.

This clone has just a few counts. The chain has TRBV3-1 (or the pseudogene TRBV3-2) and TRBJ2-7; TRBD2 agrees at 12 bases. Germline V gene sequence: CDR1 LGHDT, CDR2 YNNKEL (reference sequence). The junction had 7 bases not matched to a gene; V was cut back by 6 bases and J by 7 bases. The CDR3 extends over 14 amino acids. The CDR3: CASRQTSGGKEQYF. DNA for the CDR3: TGTGCCAGCAGGCAGACTAGCGGGGGCAAGGAGCAGTACTTC.

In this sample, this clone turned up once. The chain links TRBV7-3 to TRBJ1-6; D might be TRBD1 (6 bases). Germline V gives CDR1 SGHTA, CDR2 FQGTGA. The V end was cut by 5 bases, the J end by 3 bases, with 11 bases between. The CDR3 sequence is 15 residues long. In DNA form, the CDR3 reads TGTGCCAGCAGCCCTGCGACAGGCTATAATTCACCCCTCCACTTT. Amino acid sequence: CASSPATGYNSPLHF.

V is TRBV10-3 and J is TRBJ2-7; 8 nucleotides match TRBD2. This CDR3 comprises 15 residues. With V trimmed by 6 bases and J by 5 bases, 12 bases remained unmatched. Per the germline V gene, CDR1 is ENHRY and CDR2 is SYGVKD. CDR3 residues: CAIRSSGRILHEQYF. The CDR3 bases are TGTGCCATCAGATCCAGCGGGAGAATACTCCACGAGCAGTACTTC.

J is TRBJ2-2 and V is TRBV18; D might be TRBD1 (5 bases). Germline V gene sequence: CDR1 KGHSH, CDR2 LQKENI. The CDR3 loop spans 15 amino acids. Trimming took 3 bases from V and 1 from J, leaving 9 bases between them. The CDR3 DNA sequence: TGTGCCAGCTCACCGTCCGGACAGAACACCGGGGAGCTGTTTTTT. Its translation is CASSPSGQNTGELFF. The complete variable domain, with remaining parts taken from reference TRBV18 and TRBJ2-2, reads NAGVMQNPRHLVRRRGQEARLRCSPMKGHSHVYWYRQLPEEGLKFMVYLQKENIIDESGMPKERFSAEFPKEGPSILRIQQVVRGDSAAYFCASSPSGQNTGELFFGEGSRLTVL.

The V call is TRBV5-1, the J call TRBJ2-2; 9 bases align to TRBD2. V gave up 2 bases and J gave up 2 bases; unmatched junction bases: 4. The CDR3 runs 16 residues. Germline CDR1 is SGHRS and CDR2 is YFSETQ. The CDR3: CASSFLAGANTGELFF. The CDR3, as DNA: TGCGCCAGCAGCTTTTTAGCGGGAGCAAACACCGGGGAGCTGTTTTTT.